This T cell receptor (beta chain) was sequenced in a study of Graves' ophthalmopathy and Graves' hyperthyroidism. Germline loops: CDR1 SGHNT, CDR2 YENEEA. CDR3 size: 19 residues. Trimming left V 5 bases short and J 2 bases short, with 28 bases between. Scientists amplified the TCR beta CDR3 regions from RNA transcripts. First-round RT-PCR employed HTBI primers, with a second-round multiplex PCR after it. TCRdb used MiXCR to reprocess the multiplex PCR reads, holding one entry per CDR3 protein. The profile shows hundreds of thousands of distinct CDR3 sequences, around 21% of them singletons. Only newly diagnosed hyperthyroidism patients aged 18 to 65, with under 2 months' duration, were enrolled. Uncontrolled infections, pregnancy, lactation or other autoimmune diseases led to patient exclusion. PBMCs were isolated from a roughly 10 ml sample of fresh peripheral blood. This clonotype was detected ten times or more.

The material sequenced was peripheral blood. V gene TRBV11-3 combines with J gene TRBJ2-7; a possible D gene is TRBD2 (5 bases). This receptor was taken from a young woman with stable Graves' hyperthyroidism. This CDR3 reads CASSPFPGPLGDDPYEQYF. CDR3 sequence (DNA): TGTGCCAGCAGCCCATTCCCGGGTCCTCTGGGAGACGACCCCTACGAGCAGTACTTC. Variable domain in full (rest from reference TRBV11-3 and TRBJ2-7): EAGVVQSPRYKIIEKKQPVAFWCNPISGHNTLYWYLQNLGQGPELLIRYENEEAVDDSQLPKDRFSAERLKGVDSTLKIQPAELGDSAVYLCASSPFPGPLGDDPYEQYFGPGTRLTVT.